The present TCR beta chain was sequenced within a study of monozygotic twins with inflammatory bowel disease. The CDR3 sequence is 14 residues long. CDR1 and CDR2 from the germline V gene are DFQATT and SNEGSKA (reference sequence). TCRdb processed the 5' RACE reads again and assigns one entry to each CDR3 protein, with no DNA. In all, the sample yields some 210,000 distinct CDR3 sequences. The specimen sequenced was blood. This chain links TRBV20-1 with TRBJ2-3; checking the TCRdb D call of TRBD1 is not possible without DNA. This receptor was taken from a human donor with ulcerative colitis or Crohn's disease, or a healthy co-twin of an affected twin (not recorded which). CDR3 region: CSAHRFQGTDTQYF.